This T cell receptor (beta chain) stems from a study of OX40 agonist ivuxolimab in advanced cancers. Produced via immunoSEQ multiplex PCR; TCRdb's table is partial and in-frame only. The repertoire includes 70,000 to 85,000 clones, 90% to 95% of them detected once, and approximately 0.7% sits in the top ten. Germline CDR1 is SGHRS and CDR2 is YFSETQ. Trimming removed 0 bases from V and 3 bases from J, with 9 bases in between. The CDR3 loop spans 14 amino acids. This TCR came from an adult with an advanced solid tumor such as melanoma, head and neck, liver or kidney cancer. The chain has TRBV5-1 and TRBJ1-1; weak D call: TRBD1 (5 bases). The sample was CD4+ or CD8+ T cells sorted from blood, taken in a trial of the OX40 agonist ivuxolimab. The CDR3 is CASSLEGRDTEAFF. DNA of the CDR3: TGCGCCAGCAGCTTGGAAGGCAGGGACACTGAAGCTTTCTTT.